The T cell receptor (beta chain) described here comes from a study of blood T cell repertoires in COVID-19. The germline CDR1 and CDR2 sequences are LGHNA and YSLEER. The CDR3 loop spans 15 amino acids. V was cut by 0 bases and J by 3 bases, with 12 bases left in between. The repertoire was sequenced with immunoSEQ multiplex PCR; TCRdb's copy has only in-frame clones and lacks some. The data show 440,000 or so clones, around 91% seen once. The V and J genes are TRBV4-3 and TRBJ2-7; a weak D match, TRBD2 (5 bases). The TCR was taken from a woman in her 40s with COVID-19, enrolled during active disease. Sequenced input: peripheral blood. CDR3 bases: TGCGCCAGCAGCCAAGATGAAACTAGAGTCTACGAGCAGTACTTC. Encoded protein: CASSQDETRVYEQYF.